This is a list of T cell receptor beta chains from one sample in a study of Tregs in tolerant kidney transplant recipients. Assay used: immunoSEQ multiplex PCR; TCRdb lists only in-frame clones, some missing. The sample holds more than 90,000 clones; 80% to 95% are singletons and the top ten take more than 1.5%. The sequenced sample was CD4+ T cells from blood (PBMCs), obtained 12 months after the transplant. These receptors were obtained from a human patient who received a combined kidney and bone marrow transplant. A share of the T cells may be of graft donor origin. Each CDR3 is given with its conserved first and last residue. D genes are given only for firm matches. Size is omitted from some rows. Given values are once, few, many or a class for expanded clones.

TRBJ2-7 | TRBD1 | NA | TRBV7-8 | CASGSDRVSSYEQYF | TGTGCCAGCGGCTCGGACAGGGTCAGCTCCTACGAGCAGTACTTC
TRBJ2-6 | NA | NA | TRBV27 | CASSRQEAGANVLTF | TGTGCCAGCAGTAGACAGGAGGCGGGGGCCAACGTCCTGACTTTC
TRBJ1-2 | TRBD1 | NA | TRBV6-1 | CASSVDRGHGGYTF | TGTGCCAGCAGTGTAGACAGGGGGCACGGTGGCTACACCTTC
TRBJ2-3 | NA | NA | TRBV5-1 | CASSLGLSTDTQYF | TGCGCCAGCAGCTTAGGACTAAGCACAGATACGCAGTATTTT
TRBJ1-2 | NA | NA | TRBV11-3 | CASSYRDGYTF | TGTGCCAGCAGCTACAGGGACGGCTACACCTTC
TRBJ2-7 | NA | NA | TRBV11-2 | CASSRDMGLAYEQYF | TGTGCCAGCAGCCGAGACATGGGACTTGCCTACGAGCAGTACTTC
TRBJ1-1 | NA | NA | TRBV5-1 | CASSFRVVGNTEAFF | TGCGCCAGCAGCTTCCGGGTCGTAGGGAACACTGAAGCTTTCTTT
TRBJ2-2 | NA | NA | TRBV27 | CASSGLPTGYTGELFF | TGTGCCAGCAGTGGCCTACCGACAGGCTACACCGGGGAGCTGTTTTTT
TRBJ1-1 | NA | once | TRBV11-2 | CASSLDRVEAFF | TGTGCCAGCAGCTTAGACAGGGTTGAAGCTTTCTTT
TRBJ1-1 | TRBD1 | NA | TRBV5-1 | CASSLVGTGQGTEAFF | TGCGCCAGCAGCTTGGTGGGGACAGGGCAAGGAACTGAAGCTTTCTTT
TRBJ2-2 | TRBD1 | once | TRBV18 | CASSPGQGRLTGELFF | TGTGCCAGCTCCCCAGGACAGGGTCGATTAACCGGGGAGCTGTTTTTT
TRBJ2-3 | NA | once | TRBV11-3 | CASSLRSPGAQYF | TGTGCCAGCAGCTTACGGTCTCCAGGGGCGCAGTATTTT
TRBJ2-7 | NA | NA | TRBV6-1 | CASSEPGYEQYF | TGTGCCAGCAGTGAGCCGGGATACGAGCAGTACTTC
TRBJ2-3 | TRBD1 | NA | TRBV5-1 | CASSSARTGTAADTQYF | TGCGCCAGCAGCAGCGCGCGAACCGGGACAGCGGCAGATACGCAGTATTTT
TRBJ2-3 | NA | NA | TRBV9 | CASSKPPRTDTQYF | TGTGCCAGCAGCAAGCCCCCCCGCACAGATACGCAGTATTTT
TRBJ2-3 | NA | once | TRBV5-1 | CASSLEGVTDTQYF | TGCGCCAGCAGCTTAGAGGGGGTCACAGATACGCAGTATTTT
TRBJ1-3 | NA | NA | TRBV13 | CASRKSDKVFSGNTIYF | TGTGCCAGCAGAAAGTCGGACAAAGTTTTTTCTGGAAACACCATATATTTT
TRBJ2-1 | TRBD2 | NA | TRBV5-1 | CASSLSGRISGEQFF | TGCGCCAGCAGCTTAAGCGGGAGGATTTCGGGTGAGCAGTTCTTC
TRBJ2-7 | NA | NA | TRBV19 | CASSKRLSYEQYF | TGTGCCAGTAGTAAGAGGCTCTCCTACGAGCAGTACTTC
TRBJ1-2 | TRBD1 | NA | TRBV7-9 | CASSLGDRGIYGYTF | TGTGCCAGCAGCTTAGGAGACAGGGGAATCTATGGCTACACCTTC
TRBJ1-1 | TRBD1 | NA | TRBV7-6 | CASSLGSGGRETEAFF | TGTGCCAGCAGCTTAGGGTCAGGGGGCCGGGAGACTGAAGCTTTCTTT
TRBJ1-4 | TRBD1 | NA | TRBV12-5 | CASGLSTGGLVEKLFF | TGTGCTAGTGGTTTGTCTACAGGGGGCCTGGTTGAAAAACTGTTTTTT
TRBJ2-7 | NA | NA | TRBV7-2 | CASTNNRGSYEQYF | TGTGCCAGCACCAATAACCGGGGGAGCTACGAGCAGTACTTC
TRBJ2-2 | TRBD2 | NA | TRBV5-1 | CASSLVPTSGAVAGELFF | TGCGCCAGCAGCTTGGTCCCGACTAGCGGGGCCGTAGCCGGGGAGCTGTTTTTT
TRBJ2-5 | TRBD2 | NA | TRBV11-3 | CASSSGTSGAQETQYF | TGTGCCAGCAGCTCGGGGACTAGCGGCGCACAAGAGACCCAGTACTTC
TRBJ2-3 | TRBD2 | NA | TRBV4-1 | CASSQERSGGTDTQYF | TGCGCCAGCAGCCAAGAGCGAAGCGGGGGCACAGATACGCAGTATTTT
TRBJ2-2 | TRBD2 | NA | TRBV29-1 | CSVEDRTSTGELFF | TGCAGCGTTGAAGATCGGACTAGCACCGGGGAGCTGTTTTTT
TRBJ2-6 | NA | NA | TRBV25-1 | CASSESLGAGANVLTF | TGTGCCAGCAGTGAATCATTAGGGGCTGGGGCCAACGTCCTGACTTTC
TRBJ2-1 | NA | few | TRBV5-1 | CASSIGTLHEQFF | TGCGCCAGCAGCATAGGGACTTTACATGAGCAGTTCTTC
TRBJ2-5 | NA | NA | TRBV5-1 | CASSPGLRQTFQETQYF | TGCGCCAGCAGCCCGGGACTGCGACAAACCTTTCAAGAGACCCAGTACTTC
TRBJ2-3 | NA | once | TRBV5-1 | CASSLLVTDTQYF | TGCGCCAGCAGCTTACTAGTCACAGATACGCAGTATTTT
TRBJ2-7 | TRBD2 | once | TRBV30 | CAWSGWTSGRKYEQYF | TGTGCCTGGAGTGGCTGGACTAGCGGGAGGAAGTACGAGCAGTACTTC
TRBJ1-2 | TRBD1 | few | TRBV6-1 | CASSEGTGVPGYTF | TGTGCCAGCAGTGAAGGGACAGGGGTACCTGGCTACACCTTC
TRBJ1-5 | TRBD1 | NA | TRBV9 | CASSLGQGGQPQHF | TGTGCCAGCAGCCTAGGACAGGGAGGTCAGCCCCAGCATTTT
TRBJ2-5 | TRBD2 | NA | TRBV25-1 | CASSESFTSGLETQYF | TGTGCCAGCAGTGAATCTTTCACTAGCGGGCTAGAGACCCAGTACTTC
TRBJ2-1 | NA | NA | TRBV15 | CATSSRGREQFF | TGTGCCACCAGCAGTAGGGGTCGTGAGCAGTTCTTC
TRBJ1-5 | NA | NA | TRBV5-6 | CASSLPGAGQPQHF | TGTGCCAGCAGCTTGCCAGGGGCAGGTCAGCCCCAGCATTTT
TRBJ2-4 | NA | NA | TRBV27 | CASSLSRGENIQYF | TGTGCCAGCAGTTTATCGCGCGGGGAAAACATTCAGTACTTC
TRBJ1-5 | NA | once | TRBV10-3 | CAAGDYSNQPQHF | TGTGCCGCAGGGGATTATAGCAATCAGCCCCAGCATTTT
TRBJ2-1 | NA | once | TRBV29-1 | CSVEIAVSYNEQFF | TGCAGCGTTGAAATAGCGGTTTCCTACAATGAGCAGTTCTTC
TRBJ1-5 | TRBD1 | NA | TRBV6-5 | CASSRTGNQPQHF | TGTGCCAGCAGTAGGACAGGGAATCAGCCCCAGCATTTT
TRBJ2-3 | TRBD2 | NA | TRBV9 | CASSVDPLGSGRALSSTDTQYF | TGTGCCAGCAGCGTAGACCCCCTAGGTAGCGGGAGGGCCCTCTCCAGCACAGATACGCAGTATTTT
TRBJ1-1 | TRBD1 | NA | TRBV11-2 | CASSHSWRDRDAEAFF | TGTGCCAGCAGCCATAGTTGGAGGGACAGGGACGCTGAAGCTTTCTTT
TRBJ1-2 | NA | NA | TRBV29-1 | CSVEKTGLGYGYTF | TGCAGCGTTGAGAAAACAGGGCTGGGCTATGGCTACACCTTC
TRBJ2-7 | TRBD2 | once | TRBV7-6 | CASSSSGTNGYEQYF | TGTGCCAGCAGTTCTAGCGGGACGAACGGGTACGAGCAGTACTTC
TRBJ2-5 | TRBD2 | NA | TRBV7-2 | CASSPKGLAETQYF | TGTGCCAGCAGCCCAAAGGGACTAGCGGAGACCCAGTACTTC
TRBJ2-3 | TRBD2 | once | TRBV6-5 | CASSWGLAGSDTQYF | TGTGCCAGCAGTTGGGGACTAGCGGGGTCAGATACGCAGTATTTT
TRBJ2-5 | NA | NA | TRBV5-4 | CATSSGLGVVGETQYF | TGTGCCACCTCATCCGGCCTAGGGGTAGTGGGAGAGACCCAGTACTTC
TRBJ1-1 | TRBD1 | NA | TRBV5-6 | CASSLVRGLEAFF | TGTGCCAGCAGCTTGGTCAGGGGGCTTGAAGCTTTCTTT
TRBJ2-3 | NA | NA | TRBV29-1 | CSVEAGTDTQYF | TGCAGCGTTGAAGCGGGAACAGATACGCAGTATTTT
TRBJ2-3 | NA | NA | TRBV18 | CASSPPLGLATDTQYF | TGTGCCAGCTCACCACCGTTGGGCCTAGCCACAGATACGCAGTATTTT
TRBJ2-1 | NA | few | TRBV14 | CASSQMGASPTLF | TGTGCCAGCAGCCAGATGGGGGCTAGCCCCACGCTCTTC
TRBJ1-6 | TRBD1 | NA | TRBV4-3 | CASSQGDRDRLTF | TGCGCCAGCAGCCAAGGGGACCGGGACAGGCTGACCTTT
TRBJ1-2 | NA | NA | TRBV19 | CASSIVGGDSNYGYTF | TGTGCCAGTAGTATAGTAGGAGGGGACTCTAACTATGGCTACACCTTC